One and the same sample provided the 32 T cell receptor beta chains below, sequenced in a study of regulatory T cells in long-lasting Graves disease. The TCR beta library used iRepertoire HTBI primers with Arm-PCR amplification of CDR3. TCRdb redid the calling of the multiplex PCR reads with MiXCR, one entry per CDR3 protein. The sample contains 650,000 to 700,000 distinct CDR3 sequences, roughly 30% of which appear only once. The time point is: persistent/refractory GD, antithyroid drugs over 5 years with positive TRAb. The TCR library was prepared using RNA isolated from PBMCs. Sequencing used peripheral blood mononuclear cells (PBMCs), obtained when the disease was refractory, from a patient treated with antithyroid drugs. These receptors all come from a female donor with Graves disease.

The CDR3 sequence is CASSATTGVGEKLFF. The CDR3, as DNA: TGTGCCAGTAGTGCGACGACAGGGGTAGGGGAAAAACTGTTTTTT. The V gene is TRBV19, the J gene TRBJ1-4; 8 bases match TRBD1. V lost 5 bases to trimming and J lost 8 bases; unmatched junction nucleotides: 10. Germline CDR1 LNHDA, CDR2 SQIVND (reference sequence). The CDR3 length is 15 residues.

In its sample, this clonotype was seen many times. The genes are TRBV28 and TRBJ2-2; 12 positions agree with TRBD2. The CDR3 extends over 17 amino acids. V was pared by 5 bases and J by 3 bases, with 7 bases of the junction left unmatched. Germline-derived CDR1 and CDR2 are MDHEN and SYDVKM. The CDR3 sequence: CASSRASGRADTGELFF. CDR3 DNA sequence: TGTGCCAGCAGTCGTGCTAGCGGGAGGGCCGACACCGGGGAGCTGTTTTTT.

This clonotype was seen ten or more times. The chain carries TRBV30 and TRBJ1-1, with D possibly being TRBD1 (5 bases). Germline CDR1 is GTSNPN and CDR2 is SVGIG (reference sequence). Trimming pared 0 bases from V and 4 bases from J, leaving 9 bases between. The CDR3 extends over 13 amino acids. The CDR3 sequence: CAWSVRRATEAFF. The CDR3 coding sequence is TGTGCCTGGAGTGTACGCAGGGCCACTGAAGCTTTCTTT.

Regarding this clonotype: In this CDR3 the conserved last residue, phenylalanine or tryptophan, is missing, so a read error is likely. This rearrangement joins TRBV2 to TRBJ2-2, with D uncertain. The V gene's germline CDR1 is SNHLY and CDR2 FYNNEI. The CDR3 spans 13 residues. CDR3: CASSELFTGELFS. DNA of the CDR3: TGTGCCAGCAGTGAACTGTTTACCGGCGAGCTGTTTTCT.

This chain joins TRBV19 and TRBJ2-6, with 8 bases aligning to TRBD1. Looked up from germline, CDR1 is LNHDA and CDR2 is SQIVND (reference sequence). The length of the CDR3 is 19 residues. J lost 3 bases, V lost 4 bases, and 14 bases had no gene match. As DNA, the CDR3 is TGTGCCAGTAGTACTCTCCCGGGACAGGTCATTAATGGGGCCAACGTCCTGACTTTC. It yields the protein CASSTLPGQVINGANVLTF.

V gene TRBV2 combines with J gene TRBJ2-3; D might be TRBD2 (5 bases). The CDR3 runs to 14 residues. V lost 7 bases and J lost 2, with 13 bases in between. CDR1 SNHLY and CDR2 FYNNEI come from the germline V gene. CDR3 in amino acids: CASNPAAFTDTQYF. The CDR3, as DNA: TGTGCCAGCAACCCAGCGGCCTTCACAGATACGCAGTATTTT. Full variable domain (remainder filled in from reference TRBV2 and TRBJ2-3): EPEVTQTPSHQVTQMGQEVILRCVPISNHLYFYWYRQILGQKVEFLVSFYNNEISEKSEIFDDQFSVERPDGSNFTLKIRSTKLEDSAMYFCASNPAAFTDTQYFGPGTRLTVL.

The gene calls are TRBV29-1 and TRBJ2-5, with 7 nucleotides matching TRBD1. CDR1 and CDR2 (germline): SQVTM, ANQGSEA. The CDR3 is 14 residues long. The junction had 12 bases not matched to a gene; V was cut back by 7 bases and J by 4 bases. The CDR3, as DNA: TGCAGCGCCCTACCGACAGGGCGGAGAGAGACCCAGTACTTC. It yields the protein CSALPTGRRETQYF.

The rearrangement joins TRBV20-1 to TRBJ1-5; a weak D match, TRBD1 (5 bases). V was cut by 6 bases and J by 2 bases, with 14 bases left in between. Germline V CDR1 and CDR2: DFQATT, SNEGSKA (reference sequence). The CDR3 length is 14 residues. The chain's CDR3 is CSAPLGGGNQPQHF. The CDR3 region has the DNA TGCAGTGCCCCTCTTGGAGGGGGCAATCAGCCCCAGCATTTT.

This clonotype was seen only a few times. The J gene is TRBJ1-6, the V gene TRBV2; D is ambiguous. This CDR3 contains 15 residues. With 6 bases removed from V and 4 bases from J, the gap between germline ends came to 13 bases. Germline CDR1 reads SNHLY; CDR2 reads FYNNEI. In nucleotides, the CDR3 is TGTGCCAGCAGAGATTTTGTGGGGTATAATTCACCCCTCCACTTT. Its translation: CASRDFVGYNSPLHF.

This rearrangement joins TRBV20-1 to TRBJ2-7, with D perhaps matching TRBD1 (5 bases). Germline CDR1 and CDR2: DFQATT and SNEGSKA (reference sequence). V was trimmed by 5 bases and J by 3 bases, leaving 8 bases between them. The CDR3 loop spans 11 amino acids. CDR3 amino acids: CSAGANYEQYF. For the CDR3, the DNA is TGCAGTGCTGGGGCAAACTACGAGCAGTACTTC.

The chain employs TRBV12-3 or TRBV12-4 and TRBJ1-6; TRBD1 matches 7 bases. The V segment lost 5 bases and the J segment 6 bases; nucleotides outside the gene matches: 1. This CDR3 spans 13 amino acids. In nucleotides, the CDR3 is TGTGCCAGCAGTGGGACAGCTAATTCACCCCTCCACTTT. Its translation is CASSGTANSPLHF.

This CDR3 reads CASRRGIQQEPGQPQHF. The CDR3 DNA is TGTGCCAGCAGGCGCGGAATACAACAGGAACCAGGACAGCCCCAGCATTTT. V usage is TRBV6-2 or TRBV6-3 and J usage is TRBJ1-5, with D maybe TRBD1 (5 bases). V was cut by 6 bases and J by 7 bases, with 25 bases left in between. Germline CDR1 MNHEY, CDR2 SVGEGT. The CDR3 length is 17 residues.

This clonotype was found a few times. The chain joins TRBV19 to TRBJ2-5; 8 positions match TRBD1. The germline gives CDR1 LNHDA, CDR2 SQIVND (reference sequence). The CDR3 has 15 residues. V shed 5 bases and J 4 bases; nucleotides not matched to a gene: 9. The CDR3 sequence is CASSVGQGGGETQYF. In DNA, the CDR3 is TGTGCCAGTAGTGTCGGACAGGGTGGTGGAGAGACCCAGTACTTC.

Written as DNA, the CDR3 is TGTGCCAGCAGTTTATCCGGGGGAGCCGCCGAGCAGTACTTC. Amino acid sequence: CASSLSGGAAEQYF. This chain joins TRBV27 and TRBJ2-7, with a tentative D call TRBD2 (6 bases). Between the trimmed V and J ends, which lost 0 bases and 6 bases, there was a span of 12 bases. The CDR3 totals 14 residues. CDR1 and CDR2 (germline): MNHEY, SMNVEV (reference sequence).

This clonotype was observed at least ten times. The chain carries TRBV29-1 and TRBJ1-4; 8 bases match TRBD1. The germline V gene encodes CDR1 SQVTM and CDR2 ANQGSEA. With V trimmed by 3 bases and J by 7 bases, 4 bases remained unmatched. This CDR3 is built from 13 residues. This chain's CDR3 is CSVEGTGGEKLFF. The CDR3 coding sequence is TGCAGCGTTGAGGGGACAGGAGGTGAAAAACTGTTTTTT.

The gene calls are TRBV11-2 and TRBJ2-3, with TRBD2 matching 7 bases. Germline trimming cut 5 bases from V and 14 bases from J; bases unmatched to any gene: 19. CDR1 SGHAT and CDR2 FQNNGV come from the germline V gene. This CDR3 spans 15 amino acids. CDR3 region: CASSTRKRSGEAWYF. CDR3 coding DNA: TGTGCCAGCAGCACCCGGAAGCGAAGCGGGGAGGCTTGGTATTTT.

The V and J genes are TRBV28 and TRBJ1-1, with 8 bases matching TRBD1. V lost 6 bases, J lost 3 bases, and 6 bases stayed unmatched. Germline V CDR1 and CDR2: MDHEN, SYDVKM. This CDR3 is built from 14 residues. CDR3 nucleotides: TGTGCCAGCAGATTCGGACAGGGAGACACTGAAGCTTTCTTT. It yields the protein CASRFGQGDTEAFF.

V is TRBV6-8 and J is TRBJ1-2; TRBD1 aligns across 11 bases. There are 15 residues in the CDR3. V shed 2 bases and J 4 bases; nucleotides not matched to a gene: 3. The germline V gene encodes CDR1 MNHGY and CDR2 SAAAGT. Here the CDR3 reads CASSYRDRGIYGYTF. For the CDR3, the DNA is TGTGCCAGCAGTTACCGGGACAGGGGGATCTATGGCTACACCTTC.

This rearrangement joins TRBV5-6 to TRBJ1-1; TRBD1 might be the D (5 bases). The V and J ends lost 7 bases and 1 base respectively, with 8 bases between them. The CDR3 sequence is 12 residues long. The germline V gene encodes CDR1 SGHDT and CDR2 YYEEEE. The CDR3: CASGDRNTEAFF. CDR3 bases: TGTGCCAGCGGTGACAGGAACACTGAAGCTTTCTTT.

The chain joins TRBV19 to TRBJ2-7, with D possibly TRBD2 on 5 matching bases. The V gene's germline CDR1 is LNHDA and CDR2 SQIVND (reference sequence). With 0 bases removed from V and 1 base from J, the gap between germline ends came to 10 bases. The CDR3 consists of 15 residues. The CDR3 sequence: CASSIDWSGSYEQYF. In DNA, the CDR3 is TGTGCCAGTAGTATAGATTGGTCGGGATCCTACGAGCAGTACTTC.

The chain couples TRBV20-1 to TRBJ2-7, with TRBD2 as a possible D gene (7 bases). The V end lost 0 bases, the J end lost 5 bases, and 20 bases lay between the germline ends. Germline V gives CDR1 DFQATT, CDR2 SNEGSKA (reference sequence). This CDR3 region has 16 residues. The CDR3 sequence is CSARDWGAGVGDEQYF. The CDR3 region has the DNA TGCAGTGCTAGAGATTGGGGGGCGGGAGTAGGGGACGAGCAGTACTTC.

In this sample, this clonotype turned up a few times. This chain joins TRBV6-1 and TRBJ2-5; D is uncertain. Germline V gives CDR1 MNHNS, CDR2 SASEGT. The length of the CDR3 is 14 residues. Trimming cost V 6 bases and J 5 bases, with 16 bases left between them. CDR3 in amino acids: CASSSPVVGETQYF. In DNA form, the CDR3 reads TGTGCCAGCAGCTCCCCAGTAGTCGGGGAGACCCAGTACTTC.

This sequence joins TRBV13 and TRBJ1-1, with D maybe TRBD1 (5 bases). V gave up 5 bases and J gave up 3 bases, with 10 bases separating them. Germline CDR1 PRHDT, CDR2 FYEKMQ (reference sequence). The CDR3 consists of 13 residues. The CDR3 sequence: CASSMRGDTEAFF. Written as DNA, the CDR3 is TGTGCCAGCAGCATGCGAGGGGACACTGAAGCTTTCTTT.

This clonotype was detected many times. DNA of the CDR3: TGTGCCAGCAGTTGGGGAGGGGTAGACACTGAAGCTTTCTTT. Protein product: CASSWGGVDTEAFF. This chain connects TRBV12-3 or TRBV12-4 to TRBJ1-1; TRBD1 might be the D (5 bases). V shed 4 bases and J shed 3 bases, with 12 bases lying between them. The length of the CDR3 is 14 residues.

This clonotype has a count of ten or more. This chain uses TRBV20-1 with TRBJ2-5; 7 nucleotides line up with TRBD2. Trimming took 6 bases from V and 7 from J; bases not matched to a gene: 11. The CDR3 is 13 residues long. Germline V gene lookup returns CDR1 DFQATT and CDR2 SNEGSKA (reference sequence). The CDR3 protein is CSAPPSGVGTQYF. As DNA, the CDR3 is TGCAGTGCCCCCCCCAGCGGGGTAGGGACCCAGTACTTC.

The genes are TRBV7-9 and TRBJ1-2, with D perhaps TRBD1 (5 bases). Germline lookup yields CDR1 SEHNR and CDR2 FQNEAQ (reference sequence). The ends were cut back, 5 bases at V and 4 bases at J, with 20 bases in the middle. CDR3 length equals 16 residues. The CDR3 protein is CASSLPFSDRTYGYTF. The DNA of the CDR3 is TGTGCCAGCAGCCTACCGTTCTCCGACAGAACCTATGGCTACACCTTC.

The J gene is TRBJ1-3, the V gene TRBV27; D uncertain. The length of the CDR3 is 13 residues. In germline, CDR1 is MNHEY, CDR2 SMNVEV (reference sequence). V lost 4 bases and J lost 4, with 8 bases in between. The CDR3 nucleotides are TGTGCCAGCAGTTCGATACAGGGAAACACCATATATTTT. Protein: CASSSIQGNTIYF.

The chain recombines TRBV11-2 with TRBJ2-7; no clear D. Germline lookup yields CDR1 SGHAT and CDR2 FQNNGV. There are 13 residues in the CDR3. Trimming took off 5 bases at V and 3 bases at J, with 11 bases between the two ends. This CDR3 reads CASSLHRVYEQYF. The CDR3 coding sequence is TGTGCCAGCAGCCTCCATAGGGTCTACGAGCAGTACTTC.

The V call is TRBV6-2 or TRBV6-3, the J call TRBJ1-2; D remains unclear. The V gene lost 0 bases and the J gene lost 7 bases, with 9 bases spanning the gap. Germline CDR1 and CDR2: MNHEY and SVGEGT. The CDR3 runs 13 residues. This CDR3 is CASSYSARGGYTF. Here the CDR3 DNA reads TGTGCCAGCAGTTACTCCGCCCGGGGTGGCTACACCTTC.

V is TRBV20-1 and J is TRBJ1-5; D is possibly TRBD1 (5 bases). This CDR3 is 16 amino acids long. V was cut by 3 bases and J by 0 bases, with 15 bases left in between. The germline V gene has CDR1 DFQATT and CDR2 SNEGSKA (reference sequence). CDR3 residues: CSASTNGAVSNQPQHF. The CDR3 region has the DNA TGCAGTGCTAGTACCAACGGGGCAGTTAGCAATCAGCCCCAGCATTTT.

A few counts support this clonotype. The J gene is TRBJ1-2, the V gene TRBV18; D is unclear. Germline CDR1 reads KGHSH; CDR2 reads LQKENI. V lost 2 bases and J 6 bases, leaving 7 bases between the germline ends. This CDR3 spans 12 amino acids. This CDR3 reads CASSPGVDGYTF. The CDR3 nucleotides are TGTGCCAGCTCACCAGGGGTCGATGGCTACACCTTC.

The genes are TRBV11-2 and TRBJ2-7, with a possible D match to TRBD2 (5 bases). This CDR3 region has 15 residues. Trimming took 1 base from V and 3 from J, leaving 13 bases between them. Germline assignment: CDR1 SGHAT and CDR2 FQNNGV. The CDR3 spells CASSLVTDSDYEQYF. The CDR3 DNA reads TGTGCCAGCAGCTTAGTGACGGACTCGGACTACGAGCAGTACTTC.